The clone carrying this T cell receptor (beta chain) was detected only once. Antigen unknown. With 60 Vbeta and 13 Jbeta primers, the PCR was carried out. Only in-frame clones appear in the TCRdb table, and some are missing; sequencing was by immunoSEQ multiplex PCR. The repertoire has approximately 150,000 clones, approximately 80% of them found once; the top ten carry less than 4.5%. The sample belongs to a study of cytomegalovirus exposure and HLA in healthy donors. Whole-study results and caveats: Within an earlier analysis, most TCR beta V segments proved productive either about 90% or about 30% of the time. HLA-A and HLA-B allele assignments for most subjects were reportedly predicted accurately using TCR beta sequences.

Trimming cost V 1 base and J 2 bases, with 11 bases left between them. This CDR3 has 15 residues. Germline CDR1 and CDR2: MNHNY and SVGAGI (reference sequence). This chain connects TRBV6-6 to TRBJ2-5; D is undetermined. This clonotype originated in a young man in good health and CMV-seropositive. Source material: PBMCs. The CDR3 loop is CASSYFGSPQETQYF. CDR3 sequence (DNA): TGTGCCAGCAGTTACTTCGGGTCCCCACAAGAGACCCAGTACTTC.